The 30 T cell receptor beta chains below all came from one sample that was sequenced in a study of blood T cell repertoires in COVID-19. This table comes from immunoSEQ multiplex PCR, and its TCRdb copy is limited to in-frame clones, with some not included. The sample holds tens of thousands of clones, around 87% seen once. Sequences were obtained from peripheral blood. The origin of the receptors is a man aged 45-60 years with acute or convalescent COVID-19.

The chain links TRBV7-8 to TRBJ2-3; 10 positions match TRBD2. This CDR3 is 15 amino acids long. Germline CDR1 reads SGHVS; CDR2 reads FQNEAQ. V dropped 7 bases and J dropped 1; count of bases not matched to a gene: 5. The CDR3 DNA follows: TGTGCCAGCACCCTTACTAGCGGGGGCACAGATACGCAGTATTTT. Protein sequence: CASTLTSGGTDTQYF.

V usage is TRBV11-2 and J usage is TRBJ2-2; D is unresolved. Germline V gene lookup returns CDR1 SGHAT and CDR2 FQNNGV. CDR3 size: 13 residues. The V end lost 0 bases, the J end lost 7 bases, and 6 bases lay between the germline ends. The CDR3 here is CASSLDGDGELFF. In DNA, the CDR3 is TGTGCCAGCAGCTTAGATGGAGACGGGGAGCTGTTTTTT.

In DNA, the CDR3 is TGCGCCAGCAGTGAGAACCCGCGACAGGGGCATAATTCACCCCTCCACTTT. This sequence encodes CASSENPRQGHNSPLHF. The chain uses TRBV23-1 and TRBJ1-6; 8 nucleotides line up with TRBD1. TRBV23-1 is an ORF, and what it does is uncertain. V was clipped by 5 bases and J by 5 bases; unmatched bases: 11. The CDR3 runs to 17 residues.

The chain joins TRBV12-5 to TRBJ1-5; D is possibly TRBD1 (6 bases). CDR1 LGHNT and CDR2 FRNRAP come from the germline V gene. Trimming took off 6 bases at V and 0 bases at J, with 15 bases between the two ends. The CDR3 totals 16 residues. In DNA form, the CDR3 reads TGTGCTAGTGGCCCTCCAGGGGTAAATAGCAATCAGCCCCAGCATTTT. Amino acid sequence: CASGPPGVNSNQPQHF.

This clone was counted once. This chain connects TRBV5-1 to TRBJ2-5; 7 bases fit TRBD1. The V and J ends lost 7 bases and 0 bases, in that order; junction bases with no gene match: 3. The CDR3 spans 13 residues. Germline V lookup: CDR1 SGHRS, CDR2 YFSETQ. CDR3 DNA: TGCGCCAGCGGGGGACAGAACCAAGAGACCCAGTACTTC. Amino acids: CASGGQNQETQYF.

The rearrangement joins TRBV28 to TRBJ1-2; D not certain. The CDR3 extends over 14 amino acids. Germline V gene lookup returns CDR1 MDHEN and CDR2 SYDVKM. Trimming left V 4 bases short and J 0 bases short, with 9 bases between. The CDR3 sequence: CASSSQVANYGYTF. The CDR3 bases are TGTGCCAGCAGTTCACAAGTCGCTAACTATGGCTACACCTTC.

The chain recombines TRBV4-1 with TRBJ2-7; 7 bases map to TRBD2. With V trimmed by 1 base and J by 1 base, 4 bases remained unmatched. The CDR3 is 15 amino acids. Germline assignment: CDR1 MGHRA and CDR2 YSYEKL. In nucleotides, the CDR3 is TGCGCCAGCAGCCAAGGTAGCGGGTGGTCCTACGAGCAGTACTTC. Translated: CASSQGSGWSYEQYF.

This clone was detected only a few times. CDR3 bases: TGTGCCAGCAGTCCCTACAGAAGTCGGGGCTACACCTTC. Translating gives CASSPYRSRGYTF. V gene TRBV27 combines with J gene TRBJ1-2; D is unclear. The V end was cut by 5 bases, the J end by 8 bases, with 15 bases between. CDR1 and CDR2 from the germline V gene are MNHEY and SMNVEV (reference sequence). The CDR3 is 13 residues long.

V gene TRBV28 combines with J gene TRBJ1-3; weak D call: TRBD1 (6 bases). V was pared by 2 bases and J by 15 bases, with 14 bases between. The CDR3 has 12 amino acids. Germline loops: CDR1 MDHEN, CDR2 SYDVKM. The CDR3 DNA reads TGTGCCAGCAGTTTAGGGGGCCCCTTTGCATATTTT. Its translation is CASSLGGPFAYF.

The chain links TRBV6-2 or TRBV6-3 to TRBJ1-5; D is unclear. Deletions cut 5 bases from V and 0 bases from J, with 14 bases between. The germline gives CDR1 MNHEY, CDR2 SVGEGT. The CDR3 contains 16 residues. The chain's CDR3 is CASSIPLSVSNQPQHF. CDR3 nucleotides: TGTGCCAGCAGTATCCCGCTCAGCGTTAGCAATCAGCCCCAGCATTTT.

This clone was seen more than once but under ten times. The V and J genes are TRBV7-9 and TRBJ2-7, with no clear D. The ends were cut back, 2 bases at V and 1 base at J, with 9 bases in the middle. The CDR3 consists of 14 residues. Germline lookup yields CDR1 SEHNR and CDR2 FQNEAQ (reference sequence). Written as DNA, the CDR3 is TGTGCCAGCAGCTTAACGGCAGGATCCTACGAGCAGTACGTC. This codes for CASSLTAGSYEQYV.

CDR3 protein: CASSPGASGNTGELFF. The CDR3 DNA follows: TGTGCCAGCAGCCCCGGGGCTAGCGGGAACACCGGGGAGCTGTTTTTT. The chain combines TRBV7-9 with TRBJ2-2; TRBD2 agrees at 7 bases. The CDR3 is made up of 16 amino acids. Unmatched junction bases numbered 7, after V lost 5 bases and J lost 1 base. The germline V gene encodes CDR1 SEHNR and CDR2 FQNEAQ (reference sequence).

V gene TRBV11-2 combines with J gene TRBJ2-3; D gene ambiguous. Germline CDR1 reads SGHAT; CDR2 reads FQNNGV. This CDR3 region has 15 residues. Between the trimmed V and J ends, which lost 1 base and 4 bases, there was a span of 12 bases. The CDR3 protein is CASSLVSGRADTQYF. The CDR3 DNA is TGTGCCAGCAGCTTAGTGTCGGGTCGTGCAGATACGCAGTATTTT.

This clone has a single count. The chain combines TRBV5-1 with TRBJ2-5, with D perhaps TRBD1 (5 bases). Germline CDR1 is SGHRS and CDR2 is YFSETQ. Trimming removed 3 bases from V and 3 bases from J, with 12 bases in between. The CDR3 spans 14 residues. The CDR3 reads CASSSPTAEETQYF. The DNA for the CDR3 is TGCGCCAGCAGCTCCCCGACAGCCGAAGAGACCCAGTACTTC.

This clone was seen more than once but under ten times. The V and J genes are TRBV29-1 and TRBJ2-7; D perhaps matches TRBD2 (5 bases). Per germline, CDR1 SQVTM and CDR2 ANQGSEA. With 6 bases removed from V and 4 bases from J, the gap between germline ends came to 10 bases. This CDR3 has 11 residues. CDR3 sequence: CSVSQRYEQYV. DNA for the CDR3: TGCAGCGTCTCACAGCGGTACGAGCAGTACGTC.

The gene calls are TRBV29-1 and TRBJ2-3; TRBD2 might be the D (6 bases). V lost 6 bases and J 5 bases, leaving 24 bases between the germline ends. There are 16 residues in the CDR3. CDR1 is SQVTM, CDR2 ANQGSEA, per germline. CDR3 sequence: CSVGRMAGRSGDTQYF. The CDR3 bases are TGCAGCGTCGGTCGCATGGCGGGGAGAAGTGGAGATACGCAGTATTTT.

CDR3 nucleotide sequence: TGTGCCAGCAGCTTAGTTCCACAGGGGTTCTACGAGCAGTACGTC. It codes for CASSLVPQGFYEQYV. The chain recombines TRBV11-2 with TRBJ2-7, with 7 bases identical to TRBD1. From germline, CDR1 is SGHAT and CDR2 FQNNGV. The CDR3 sequence is 15 residues long. The J segment lost 3 bases and the V segment lost 1 base, leaving 6 bases of the junction unmatched.

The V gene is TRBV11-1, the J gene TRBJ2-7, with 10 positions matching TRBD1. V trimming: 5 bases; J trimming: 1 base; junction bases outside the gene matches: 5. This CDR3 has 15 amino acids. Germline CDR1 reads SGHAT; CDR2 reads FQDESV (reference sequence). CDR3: CASSNRQGASYEQYF. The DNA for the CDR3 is TGTGCCAGCAGCAATAGACAGGGGGCTTCCTACGAGCAGTACTTC.

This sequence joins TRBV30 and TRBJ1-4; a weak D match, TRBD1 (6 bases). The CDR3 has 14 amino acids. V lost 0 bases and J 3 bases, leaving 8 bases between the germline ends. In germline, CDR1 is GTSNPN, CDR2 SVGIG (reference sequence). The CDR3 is CAWSVGGSNEKLFF. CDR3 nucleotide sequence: TGTGCCTGGAGTGTAGGGGGATCTAATGAAAAACTGTTTTTT.

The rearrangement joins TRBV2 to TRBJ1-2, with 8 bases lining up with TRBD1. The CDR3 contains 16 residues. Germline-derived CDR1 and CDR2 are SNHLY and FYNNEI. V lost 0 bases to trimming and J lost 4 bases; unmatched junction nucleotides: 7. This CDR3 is CASSEAWTGFLYGYTF. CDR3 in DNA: TGTGCCAGCAGTGAAGCTTGGACAGGGTTCCTCTATGGCTACACCTTC. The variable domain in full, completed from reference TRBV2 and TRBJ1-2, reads EPEVTQTPSHQVTQMGQEVILRCVPISNHLYFYWYRQILGQKVEFLVSFYNNEISEKSEIFDDQFSVERPDGSNFTLKIRSTKLEDSAMYFCASSEAWTGFLYGYTFGSGTRLTVV.

As DNA, the CDR3 is TGTGCCAGCAGTTACGGGGACATCGGTGCTTTCTTT. This codes for CASSYGDIGAFF. V gene TRBV6-6 combines with J gene TRBJ1-1; D may be TRBD1 (6 bases). The germline V gene encodes CDR1 MNHNY and CDR2 SVGAGI (reference sequence). This CDR3 has 12 residues. V was clipped by 2 bases and J by 11 bases, with 12 bases between them.

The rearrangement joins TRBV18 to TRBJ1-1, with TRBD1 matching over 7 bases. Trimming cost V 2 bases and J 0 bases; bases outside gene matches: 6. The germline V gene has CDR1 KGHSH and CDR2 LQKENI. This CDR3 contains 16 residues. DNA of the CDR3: TGTGCCAGCTCACCAGGAACAGGGGTGGTGAACACTGAAGCTTTCTTT. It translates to CASSPGTGVVNTEAFF.

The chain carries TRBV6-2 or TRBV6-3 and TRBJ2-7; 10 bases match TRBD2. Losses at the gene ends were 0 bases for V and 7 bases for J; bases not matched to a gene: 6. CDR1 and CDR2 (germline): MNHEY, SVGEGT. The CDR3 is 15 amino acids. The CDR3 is CASSYSSSGSQEQYF. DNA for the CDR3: TGTGCCAGCAGTTACTCCTCTAGCGGGAGTCAAGAGCAGTACTTC.

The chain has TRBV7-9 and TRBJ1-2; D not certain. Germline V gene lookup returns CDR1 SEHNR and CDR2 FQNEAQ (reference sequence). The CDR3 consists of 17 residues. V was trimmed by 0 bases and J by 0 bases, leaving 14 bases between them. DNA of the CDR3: TGTGCCAGCAGCTTAGCCTCCGGGTGGCAAACTAACTATGGCTACACCTTC. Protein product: CASSLASGWQTNYGYTF.

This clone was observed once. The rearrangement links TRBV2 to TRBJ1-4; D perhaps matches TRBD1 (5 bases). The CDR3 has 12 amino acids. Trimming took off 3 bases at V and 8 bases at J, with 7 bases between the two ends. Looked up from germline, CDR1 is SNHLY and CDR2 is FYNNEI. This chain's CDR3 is CASSERTEKLFF. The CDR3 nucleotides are TGTGCCAGCAGTGAGAGGACAGAAAAACTGTTTTTT. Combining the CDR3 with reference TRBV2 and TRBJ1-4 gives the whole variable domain EPEVTQTPSHQVTQMGQEVILRCVPISNHLYFYWYRQILGQKVEFLVSFYNNEISEKSEIFDDQFSVERPDGSNFTLKIRSTKLEDSAMYFCASSERTEKLFFGSGTQLSVL.

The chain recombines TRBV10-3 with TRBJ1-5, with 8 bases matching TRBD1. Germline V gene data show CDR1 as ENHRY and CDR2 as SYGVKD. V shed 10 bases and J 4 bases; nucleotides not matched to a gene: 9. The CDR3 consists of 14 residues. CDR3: CATSGQGVNQPQHF. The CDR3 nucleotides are TGTGCCACCTCAGGACAGGGAGTGAATCAGCCCCAGCATTTT.

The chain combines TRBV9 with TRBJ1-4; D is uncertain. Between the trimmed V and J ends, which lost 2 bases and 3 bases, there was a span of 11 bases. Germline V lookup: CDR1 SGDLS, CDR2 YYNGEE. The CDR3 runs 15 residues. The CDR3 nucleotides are TGTGCCAGCAGCGTTTCAGGAAACGCTAATGAAAAACTGTTTTTT. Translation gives CASSVSGNANEKLFF.

The CDR3 loop reads CATSRDRLGLLNTEAFF. DNA for the CDR3: TGTGCCACCAGCAGAGATCGTCTGGGACTACTGAACACTGAAGCTTTCTTT. V is TRBV15 and J is TRBJ1-1; D may be TRBD1 (5 bases). This CDR3 comprises 17 residues. Germline lookup yields CDR1 LNHNV and CDR2 YYDKDF (reference sequence). The ends were cut back, 0 bases at V and 0 bases at J, with 14 bases in the middle.

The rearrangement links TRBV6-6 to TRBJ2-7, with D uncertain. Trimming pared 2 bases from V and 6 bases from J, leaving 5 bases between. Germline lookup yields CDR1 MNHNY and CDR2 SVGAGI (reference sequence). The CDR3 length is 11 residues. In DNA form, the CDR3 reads TGTGCCAGCAGTTACAGCCTCGAGCAGTACTTC. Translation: CASSYSLEQYF.

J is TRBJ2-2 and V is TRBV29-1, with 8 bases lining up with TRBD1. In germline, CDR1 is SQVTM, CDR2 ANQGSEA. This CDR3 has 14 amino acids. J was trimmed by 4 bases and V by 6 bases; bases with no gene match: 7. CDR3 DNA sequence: TGCAGCGTCAAACCGACAGGGGCCACCGGGGAGCTGTTTTTT. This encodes CSVKPTGATGELFF.